This T cell receptor beta chain was observed in a study of blood T cell repertoires in COVID-19. Looking at the study overall: The origin of the acute and convalescent COVID-19 samples was the United States, Italy and Spain. The cDNA or gDNA used as material had been derived from T cells, B-cell-depleted T cells, or PBMCs.

Authors' data handling: Nucleated cell counts were estimated from reference gene primer amplification. Clones were read by immunoSEQ multiplex PCR, and TCRdb kept only the in-frame ones, dropping some. D and trimming come from the DNA, and the V and J calls and clone size come from that table. Of approximately 190,000 clones listed, approximately 84% are singletons. The V and J ends lost 0 bases and 0 bases respectively, with 12 bases between them. The CDR3 sequence is 17 residues long. From germline, CDR1 is KGHSH and CDR2 LQKENI. Sequencing used peripheral blood. This sequence originates from a man older than 75 with acute or convalescent COVID-19. The chain couples TRBV18 to TRBJ2-4; possible D gene TRBD2, 6 bases. In DNA, the CDR3 is TGTGCCAGCTCACCACCCGGCGCGGGGTTAGCCAAAAACATTCAGTACTTC. It yields the protein CASSPPGAGLAKNIQYF.